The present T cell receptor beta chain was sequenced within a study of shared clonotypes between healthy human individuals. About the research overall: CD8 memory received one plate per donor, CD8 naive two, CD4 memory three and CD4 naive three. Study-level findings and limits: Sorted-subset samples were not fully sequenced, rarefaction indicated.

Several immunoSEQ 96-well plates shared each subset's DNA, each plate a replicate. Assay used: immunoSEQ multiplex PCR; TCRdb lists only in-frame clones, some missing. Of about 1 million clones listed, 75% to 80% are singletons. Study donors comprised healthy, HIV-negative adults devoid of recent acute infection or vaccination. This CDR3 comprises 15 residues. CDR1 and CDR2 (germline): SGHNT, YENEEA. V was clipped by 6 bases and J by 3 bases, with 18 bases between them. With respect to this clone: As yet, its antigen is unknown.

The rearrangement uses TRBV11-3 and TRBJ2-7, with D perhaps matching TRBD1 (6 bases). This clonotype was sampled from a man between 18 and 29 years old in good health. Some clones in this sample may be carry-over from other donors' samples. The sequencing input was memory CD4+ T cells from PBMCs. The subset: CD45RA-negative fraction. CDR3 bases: TGTGCCAGCAGAAATGTGGGGGCTTGGGACTACGAGCAGTACTTC. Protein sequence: CASRNVGAWDYEQYF.